A single sample is the source of the 12 T cell receptor beta chains below, sequenced in a study of shared clonotypes between healthy human individuals. The assay was immunoSEQ multiplex PCR, and TCRdb's table has in-frame clones only and misses some. The sample shows around 2.1 million clones, under 95% of them seen only once. Selected positively for CCR7 and CD45RO-negative, naive CD8 cells excluded terminally differentiated effector memory CD45RA+ cells. What was sequenced was naive CD8+ T cells from PBMCs. The receptors shown here come from a man younger than 35 in good health. Some clones in this sample may be carry-over from other donors' samples.

The rearrangement joins TRBV9 to TRBJ2-1; 12 bases agree with TRBD1. V was pared by 1 base and J by 8 bases, with 7 bases of the junction left unmatched. The germline gives CDR1 SGDLS, CDR2 YYNGEE. The CDR3 spans 16 residues. The CDR3 DNA follows: TGTGCCAGCAGCGTATTAGGGACAGGGGGCTTGGATGAGCAGTTCTTC. Its translation is CASSVLGTGGLDEQFF.

V and J are TRBV6-5 and TRBJ2-5, with 10 bases matching TRBD1. The CDR3 totals 14 residues. The ends lost 6 bases at V and 4 bases at J; junction bases unmatched: 5. CDR1 MNHEY and CDR2 SVGAGI come from the germline V gene. The CDR3 DNA is TGTGCCAGCAGGTCCGACAGGGGGCGAGAGACCCAGTACTTC. Protein product: CASRSDRGRETQYF.

The chain has TRBV5-5 and TRBJ2-3; no clear D. CDR3 length: 12 amino acids. With 7 bases removed from V and 2 bases from J, the gap between germline ends came to 8 bases. Germline-derived CDR1 and CDR2 are SGHKS and YYEKEE (reference sequence). As DNA, the CDR3 is TGTGCCAGCTCCCACCACACAGATACGCAGTATTTT. This codes for CASSHHTDTQYF.

The chain uses TRBV7-8 and TRBJ2-5; D possibly corresponds to TRBD1 (5 bases). The length of the CDR3 is 14 residues. Trimming took 2 bases from V and 2 from J, leaving 9 bases between them. Germline-derived CDR1 and CDR2 are SGHVS and FQNEAQ. Here the CDR3 DNA reads TGTGCCAGCAGCTTACTCCCAGGGCAAGAGACCCAGTACTTC. Amino acid sequence: CASSLLPGQETQYF.

To note about this clone: Other DNA sequences in this specimen translate into the identical CDR3. The chain carries TRBV7-6 and TRBJ2-1, with 8 nucleotides matching TRBD2. With V trimmed by 2 bases and J by 10 bases, 1 base remained unmatched. From germline, CDR1 is SGHVS and CDR2 FNYEAQ. The CDR3 is 12 residues long. CDR3 residues: CASSLLAGEQFF. The DNA of the CDR3 is TGTGCCAGCAGCTTATTAGCGGGAGAGCAGTTCTTC.

The rearrangement joins TRBV9 to TRBJ1-4, with a possible D match to TRBD1 (5 bases). This CDR3 has 14 residues. V lost 3 bases and J lost 8, with 14 bases in between. Germline V gene data show CDR1 as SGDLS and CDR2 as YYNGEE. CDR3 nucleotides: TGTGCCAGCAGCGGGGACCGGGAGCCCGAAAAACTGTTTTTT. Its protein is CASSGDREPEKLFF. Combining the CDR3 with reference TRBV9 and TRBJ1-4 gives the whole variable domain DSGVTQTPKHLITATGQRVTLRCSPRSGDLSVYWYQQSLDQGLQFLIQYYNGEERAKGNILERFSAQQFPDLHSELNLSSLELGDSALYFCASSGDREPEKLFFGSGTQLSVL.

V and J are TRBV15 and TRBJ2-3; TRBD2 agrees at 7 bases. Germline trimming cut 1 base from V and 0 bases from J; bases unmatched to any gene: 10. Germline V lookup: CDR1 LNHNV, CDR2 YYDKDF (reference sequence). The CDR3 spans 18 residues. CDR3 in DNA: TGTGCCACCAGCAGAGGATTCCTAGCGGCCCTTAGCACAGATACGCAGTATTTT. Protein sequence: CATSRGFLAALSTDTQYF.

V gene TRBV2 combines with J gene TRBJ1-1; D may be TRBD1 (5 bases). The CDR3 runs to 14 residues. The germline gives CDR1 SNHLY, CDR2 FYNNEI. V was trimmed by 4 bases and J by 1 base, leaving 10 bases between them. The CDR3, as DNA: TGTGCCAGCAGTGTAAGCAGGGCGAACACTGAAGCTTTCTTT. Its protein product is CASSVSRANTEAFF. The complete variable domain, with remaining parts taken from reference TRBV2 and TRBJ1-1, reads EPEVTQTPSHQVTQMGQEVILRCVPISNHLYFYWYRQILGQKVEFLVSFYNNEISEKSEIFDDQFSVERPDGSNFTLKIRSTKLEDSAMYFCASSVSRANTEAFFGQGTRLTVV.

The rearrangement links TRBV11-3 to TRBJ2-1, with 10 bases matching TRBD2. The CDR3 loop spans 17 amino acids. Trimming at V came to 5 bases and at J to 4 bases, leaving 11 bases not matched to a gene. Germline V gene data show CDR1 as SGHNT and CDR2 as YENEEA. The CDR3 is CASSGIRTSGGYNEQFF. The CDR3 DNA follows: TGTGCCAGCAGCGGAATCAGGACTAGCGGAGGTTACAATGAGCAGTTCTTC.

V gene TRBV11-2 combines with J gene TRBJ2-3; D uncertain. Germline CDR1 and CDR2: SGHAT and FQNNGV. V was pared by 5 bases and J by 6 bases, with 9 bases between. This CDR3 is 12 amino acids long. The CDR3 DNA reads TGTGCCAGCAGCGTTGGGTCCGATACGCAGTATTTT. This sequence encodes CASSVGSDTQYF.

In the case of this clone: This sample also contains other DNA sequences that code for the same CDR3. The genes are TRBV7-9 and TRBJ2-5; 12 positions match TRBD2. This CDR3 comprises 16 residues. The germline CDR1 and CDR2 sequences are SEHNR and FQNEAQ (reference sequence). V shed 4 bases, J shed 2 bases, and the junction held 5 bases outside the gene matches. CDR3 sequence (DNA): TGTGCCAGCAGCTCCAGACTAGCGGGGGAACAAGAGACCCAGTACTTC. Amino acid sequence: CASSSRLAGEQETQYF.

V gene TRBV7-9 combines with J gene TRBJ2-1; 12 bases map to TRBD2. Germline V gene data show CDR1 as SEHNR and CDR2 as FQNEAQ (reference sequence). The CDR3 is 19 residues long. The V segment lost 5 bases and the J segment 3 bases; nucleotides outside the gene matches: 14. DNA for the CDR3: TGTGCCAGCAGCCACGCGTACCTACTAGCGGGAGGACTCTACAATGAGCAGTTCTTC. It encodes CASSHAYLLAGGLYNEQFF.